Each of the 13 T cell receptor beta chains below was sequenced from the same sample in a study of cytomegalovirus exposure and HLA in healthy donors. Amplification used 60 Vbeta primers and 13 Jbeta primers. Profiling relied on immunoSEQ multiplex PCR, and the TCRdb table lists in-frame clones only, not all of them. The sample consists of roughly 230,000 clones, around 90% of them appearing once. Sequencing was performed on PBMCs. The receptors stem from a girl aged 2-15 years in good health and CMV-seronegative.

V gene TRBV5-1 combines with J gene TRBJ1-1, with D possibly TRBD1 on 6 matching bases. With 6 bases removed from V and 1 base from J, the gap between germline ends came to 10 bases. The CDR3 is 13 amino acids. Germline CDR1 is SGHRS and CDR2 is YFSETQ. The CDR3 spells CASKAQGNTEAFF. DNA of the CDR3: TGCGCCAGCAAGGCACAGGGGAACACTGAAGCTTTCTTT.

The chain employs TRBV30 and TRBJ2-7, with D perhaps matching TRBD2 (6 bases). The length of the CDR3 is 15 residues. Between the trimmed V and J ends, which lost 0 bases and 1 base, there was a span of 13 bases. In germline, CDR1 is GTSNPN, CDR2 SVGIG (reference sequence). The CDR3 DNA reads TGTGCCTGGAGTGTACGGTGGGGGGATTCCTACGAGCAGTACTTC. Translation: CAWSVRWGDSYEQYF. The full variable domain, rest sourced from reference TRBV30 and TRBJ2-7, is SQTIHQWPATLVQPVGSPLSLECTVEGTSNPNLYWYRQAAGRGLQLLFYSVGIGQISSEVPQNLSASRPQDRQFILSSKKLLLSDSGFYLCAWSVRWGDSYEQYFGPGTRLTVT.

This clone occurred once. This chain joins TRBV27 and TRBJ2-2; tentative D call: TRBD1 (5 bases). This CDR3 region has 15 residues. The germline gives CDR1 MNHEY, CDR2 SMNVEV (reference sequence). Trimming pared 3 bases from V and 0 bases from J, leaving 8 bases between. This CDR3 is CASSFGRANTGELFF. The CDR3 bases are TGTGCCAGCAGTTTTGGCAGGGCGAACACCGGGGAGCTGTTTTTT.

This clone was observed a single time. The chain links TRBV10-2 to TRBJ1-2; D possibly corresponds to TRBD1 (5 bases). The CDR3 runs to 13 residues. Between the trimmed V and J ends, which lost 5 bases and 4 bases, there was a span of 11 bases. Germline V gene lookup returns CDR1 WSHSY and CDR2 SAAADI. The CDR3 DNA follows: TGCGCCAGCAGTCCTAGTCAGGGCTATGGCTACACCTTC. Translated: CASSPSQGYGYTF.

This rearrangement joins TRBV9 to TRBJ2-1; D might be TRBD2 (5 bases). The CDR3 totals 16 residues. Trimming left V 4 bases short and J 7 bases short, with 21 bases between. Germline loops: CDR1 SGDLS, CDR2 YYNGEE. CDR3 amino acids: CASSPHGPARGNEQFF. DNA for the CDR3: TGTGCCAGCAGCCCACACGGACCGGCGCGAGGGAATGAGCAGTTCTTC.

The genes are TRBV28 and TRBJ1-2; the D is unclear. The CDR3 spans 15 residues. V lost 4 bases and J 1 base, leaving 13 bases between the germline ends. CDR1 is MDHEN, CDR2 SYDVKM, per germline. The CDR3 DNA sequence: TGTGCCAGCAGTTACCCCGACGGACTTAACTATGGCTACACCTTC. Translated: CASSYPDGLNYGYTF.

CDR3 amino acids: CASSQVPGQGSYTF. The CDR3 DNA reads as TGCGCCAGCAGCCAAGTGCCGGGACAGGGTTCCTACACCTTC. This chain links TRBV4-1 with TRBJ1-2; 9 nucleotides align to TRBD1. Germline-derived CDR1 and CDR2 are MGHRA and YSYEKL. The CDR3 consists of 14 residues. The junction had 7 bases not matched to a gene; V was cut back by 1 base and J by 10 bases.

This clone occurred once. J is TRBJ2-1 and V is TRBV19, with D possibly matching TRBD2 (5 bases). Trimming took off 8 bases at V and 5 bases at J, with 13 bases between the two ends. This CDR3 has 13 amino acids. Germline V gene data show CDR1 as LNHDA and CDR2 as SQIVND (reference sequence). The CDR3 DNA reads TGTGCCAGTCACAGCGGCGAAGACAATGAGCAGTTCTTC. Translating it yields CASHSGEDNEQFF. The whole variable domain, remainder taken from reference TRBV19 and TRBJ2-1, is DGGITQSPKYLFRKEGQNVTLSCEQNLNHDAMYWYRQDPGQGLRLIYYSQIVNDFQKGDIAEGYSVSREKKESFPLTVTSAQKNPTAFYLCASHSGEDNEQFFGPGTRLTVL.

CDR3 sequence reads: CASSASQGEQFF. The CDR3 DNA reads TGTGCCAGCAGCGCCTCACAGGGTGAGCAGTTCTTC. This chain uses TRBV9 with TRBJ2-1; tentative D call: TRBD1 (6 bases). Trimming pared 3 bases from V and 9 bases from J, leaving 10 bases between. Per germline, CDR1 SGDLS and CDR2 YYNGEE. This CDR3 has 12 amino acids.

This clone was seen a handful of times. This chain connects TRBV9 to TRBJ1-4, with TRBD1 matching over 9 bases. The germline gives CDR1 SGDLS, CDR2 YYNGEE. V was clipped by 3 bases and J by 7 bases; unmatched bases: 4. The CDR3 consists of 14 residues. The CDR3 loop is CASSADRGGEKLFF. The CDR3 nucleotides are TGTGCCAGCAGCGCGGACAGGGGAGGTGAAAAACTGTTTTTT.

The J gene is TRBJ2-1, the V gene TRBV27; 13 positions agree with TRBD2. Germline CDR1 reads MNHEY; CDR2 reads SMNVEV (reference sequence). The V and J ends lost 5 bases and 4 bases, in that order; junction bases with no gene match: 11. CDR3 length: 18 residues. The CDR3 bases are TGTGCCAGCAGTCAACATCCGGGACTAGCGGGAAAGTACAATGAGCAGTTCTTC. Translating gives CASSQHPGLAGKYNEQFF.

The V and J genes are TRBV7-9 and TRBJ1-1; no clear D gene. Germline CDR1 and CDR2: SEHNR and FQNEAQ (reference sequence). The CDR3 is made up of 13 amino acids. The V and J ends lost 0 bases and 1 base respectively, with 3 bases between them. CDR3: CASSLARNTEAFF. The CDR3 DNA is TGTGCCAGCAGCTTAGCGAGGAACACTGAAGCTTTCTTT.

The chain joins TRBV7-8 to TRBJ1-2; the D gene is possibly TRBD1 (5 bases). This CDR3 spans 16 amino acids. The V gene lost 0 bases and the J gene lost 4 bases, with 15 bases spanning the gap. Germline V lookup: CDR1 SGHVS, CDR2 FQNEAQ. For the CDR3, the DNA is TGTGCCAGCAGCTTAGCGCTGCCAGGGCAGGGCTATGGCTACACCTTC. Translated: CASSLALPGQGYGYTF. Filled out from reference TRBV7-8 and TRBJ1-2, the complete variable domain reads GAGVSQSPRYKVAKRGQDVALRCDPISGHVSLFWYQQALGQGPEFLTYFQNEAQLDKSGLPSDRFFAERPEGSVSTLKIQRTQQEDSAVYLCASSLALPGQGYGYTFGSGTRLTVV.